This T cell receptor beta chain was retrieved from a study of cytomegalovirus exposure and HLA in healthy donors. Study results and caveats: In a later analysis, productive TCRs from donors in an Asian-associated ancestry cluster reportedly carried fewer N-insertions than the cohort mean. As confirmed in vitro, three CMV-associated chains were specific for CMV antigens. The authors listed 164 TCR beta chains as cytomegalovirus-associated. Certain sequence variants were highly shared and formed a cluster, and this cluster was likely a sequencing artifact.

Comment on this clone: Its antigen is unidentified.

Primers for the PCR totalled 60 Vbeta and 13 Jbeta. The repertoire was sequenced with immunoSEQ multiplex PCR; TCRdb's copy has only in-frame clones and lacks some. The sample holds about 110,000 clones; approximately 83% are singletons and the top ten take approximately 1.8%. The germline V gene has CDR1 MNHNS and CDR2 SASEGT. Trimming removed 5 bases from V and 3 bases from J, with 8 bases in between. The CDR3 totals 12 residues. This TCR was sampled from a middle-aged man in good health and CMV-seronegative. The V gene is TRBV6-1, the J gene TRBJ2-7, with a tentative D call TRBD1 (5 bases). Sample: PBMCs. The CDR3 DNA follows: TGTGCCAGCAGTATCAGGGTCTACGAGCAGTACTTC. Translation: CASSIRVYEQYF.